Shown below are 17 T cell receptor beta chains from a single sample sequenced in a study of T cell clonality in common variable immunodeficiency. Produced via immunoSEQ multiplex PCR; TCRdb's table is partial and in-frame only. This repertoire holds 75,000 to 85,000 clones, and none appear only once. Sequences were obtained from peripheral blood mononuclear cells. The source of these receptors is a person aged 18 to 75 in good health.

At least ten counts were recorded for this clone. The read ends 3 residues early relative to the CDR3; the germline J gene fills the gap. The genes are TRBV20-1 and TRBJ2-5, with D maybe TRBD1 (6 bases). The ends were cut back, 2 bases at V and 4 bases at J, with 14 bases in the middle. The CDR3 sequence is 14 residues long. Germline CDR1 and CDR2: DFQATT and SNEGSKA (reference sequence). Partial CDR3 DNA: TGCAGTGCTAGATGGCTAGAGGGGGTAGAGACC. This gives the protein CSARWLEGVET. The complete CDR3 reads CSARWLEGVETQYF.

This clone has a count of ten or more. CDR3 bases read: TGTGCCAGCAGCTTAGAGCTAGCAAGTAACGGGGAG. It specifies CASSLELASNGE. Given in full, the CDR3 is CASSLELASNGELFF. This chain connects TRBV5-4 to TRBJ2-2; tentatively, D is TRBD2 (5 bases). The read finishes 3 residues shy of the CDR3 end, and the germline J gene is used to complete it. The length of the CDR3 is 15 residues. Germline V lookup: CDR1 SGHNT, CDR2 YYREEE (reference sequence). Deletions cut 2 bases from V and 7 bases from J, with 15 bases between.

Ten or more counts support this clone. The sequence runs out 3 residues before the end of the CDR3; the remainder is reconstructed from the germline J gene. This chain uses TRBV9 with TRBJ2-7; TRBD1 might be the D (6 bases). The CDR3 has 16 residues. Per the germline V gene, CDR1 is SGDLS and CDR2 is YYNGEE. Trimming took off 6 bases at V and 3 bases at J, with 22 bases between the two ends. The covered CDR3 bases are TGTGCCAGCAACCTACAGGGTCCCTTCGTTATCTACGAG. It yields the protein CASNLQGPFVIYE. The complete CDR3 reads CASNLQGPFVIYEQYF.

This clone was counted ten times or more. The read gets to within 3 residues of the CDR3 end, and the germline J gene fills in the rest. The genes are TRBV6-1 and TRBJ2-3; the match to TRBD2 covers 10 bases. The CDR3 covers 15 residues. V trimming: 4 bases; J trimming: 5 bases; junction bases outside the gene matches: 6. The germline gives CDR1 MNHNS, CDR2 SASEGT. Partial CDR3 DNA: TGTGCCAGCAGTGGGACTAGCGGAGGAGGAGATACG. Translated, it gives CASSGTSGGGDT. The CDR3 in full is CASSGTSGGGDTQYF.

This clone showed up many times. The read terminates 3 residues ahead of where the CDR3 ends, so the germline J gene completes it. This sequence joins TRBV20-1 and TRBJ2-1; TRBD1 is a possible D gene (7 bases). The CDR3 covers 20 residues. CDR1 and CDR2 (germline): DFQATT, SNEGSKA (reference sequence). V lost 1 base to trimming and J lost 3 bases, with 28 bases between them. The CDR3 loop reads CSARASRGDRQGKLYNEQFF. The sequenced CDR3 bases are TGCAGTGCTAGAGCCTCGAGGGGGGATCGACAGGGCAAACTCTACAATGAG.

This clone was picked up many times. The sequence runs out 3 residues before the end of the CDR3; the remainder is reconstructed from the germline J gene. This sequence joins TRBV7-9 and TRBJ2-3; D is ambiguous. CDR3 length: 12 amino acids. CDR1 and CDR2 (germline): SEHNR, FQNEAQ (reference sequence). Deletions cut 5 bases from V and 0 bases from J, with 3 bases between. CDR3 sequence reads: CASSPSTDTQYF. The sequenced CDR3 bases are TGTGCCAGCAGCCCTAGCACAGATACG.

In this sample, this clone turned up a few times. The CDR3 reads CASSRTGTGDYEQYF. The covered CDR3 bases are TGTGCCAGCTCACGGACCGGGACAGGGGACTACGAG. The chain recombines TRBV18 with TRBJ2-7, with TRBD1 identical over 10 bases. The read stops 3 residues short of the end of the CDR3; the missing end is completed from the germline J gene. J lost 3 bases, V lost 4 bases, and 6 bases had no gene match. The CDR3 consists of 15 residues. In germline, CDR1 is KGHSH, CDR2 LQKENI. Supplemented by reference TRBV18 and TRBJ2-7, the full variable domain reads NAGVMQNPRHLVRRRGQEARLRCSPMKGHSHVYWYRQLPEEGLKFMVYLQKENIIDESGMPKERFSAEFPKEGPSILRIQQVVRGDSAAYFCASSRTGTGDYEQYFGPGTRLTVT.

This clone was detected many times. The DNA ends 3 residues before the CDR3 does, and the rest of the CDR3 is filled in from the germline J gene. This rearrangement joins TRBV9 to TRBJ1-6, with D hard to call. Germline values: CDR1 SGDLS, CDR2 YYNGEE. The CDR3 covers 14 residues. The sequenced part of the CDR3 DNA is TGTGCCAGCAGCGTAGATTCGGCGGGCTCGGCC. It translates to CASSVDSAGSA. The whole CDR3 protein is CASSVDSAGSALHF.

This clone was recorded many times. Partial CDR3 DNA: TGCGCCAGCAGCCTCACCGACAGTACCGGC. This codes for CASSLTDSTG. The CDR3, in full, reads CASSLTDSTGYTF. The chain is built from TRBV5-1 and TRBJ1-2, with D possibly matching TRBD1 (5 bases). Sequencing ends 3 residues short of the CDR3 end; the germline J gene provides the rest. The CDR3 has 13 residues. Germline loops: CDR1 SGHRS, CDR2 YFSETQ.

Many counts were recorded for this clone. The missing CDR3 end, 3 residues past where the read stops, is filled in from the germline J gene. The rearrangement links TRBV30 to TRBJ1-6, with 7 positions matching TRBD1. V shed 5 bases, J shed 8 bases, and the junction held 6 bases outside the gene matches. The CDR3 runs 13 residues. Germline values: CDR1 GTSNPN, CDR2 SVGIG (reference sequence). The CDR3 here is CAWGQGVDSPLHF. The covered CDR3 bases are TGTGCCTGGGGTCAGGGGGTAGATTCACCC.

This clone has only a few counts. The read finishes 3 residues shy of the CDR3 end, and the germline J gene is used to complete it. The chain uses TRBV6-9 and TRBJ1-5; D call uncertain. Germline V gene sequence: CDR1 MNHGY, CDR2 SVAAGI. The CDR3 is 16 amino acids. V was pared by 5 bases and J by 5 bases, with 19 bases between. The covered CDR3 bases are TGTGCCAGCAGTCCCCTCTATTCGGGGTTCTATCAGCCC. Translated, it gives CASSPLYSGFYQP. The entire CDR3 is CASSPLYSGFYQPQHF.

Ten or more counts support this clone. The read is 3 residues too short to cover the CDR3 end, so that end is filled in from the germline J gene. This sequence joins TRBV28 and TRBJ2-1, with D possibly matching TRBD1 (5 bases). V was trimmed by 4 bases and J by 9 bases, leaving 13 bases between them. The CDR3 has 13 residues. Germline V gene data show CDR1 as MDHEN and CDR2 as SYDVKM. Partial CDR3 DNA: TGTGCCAGCAGTTCAGGACACGACGGTGAG. It is translated as CASSSGHDGE. The whole CDR3 reads CASSSGHDGEQFF. Drawing the rest from reference TRBV28 and TRBJ2-1, the complete variable domain is DVKVTQSSRYLVKRTGEKVFLECVQDMDHENMFWYRQDPGLGLRLIYFSYDVKMKEKGDIPEGYSVSREKKERFSLILESASTNQTSMYLCASSSGHDGEQFFGPGTRLTVL.

This clone appeared many times. The same CDR3 arises from other DNA sequences in this sample as well. CDR3 sequence reads: CASSDVLAGGTYEQYF. The sequenced part of the CDR3 DNA is TGCGCCAGCAGTGACGTCCTAGCGGGAGGGACCTACGAG. The chain has TRBV10-2 and TRBJ2-7, with 12 bases aligning to TRBD2. The read terminates 3 residues before the CDR3 end, so the remaining end is supplied by the germline J gene. The CDR3 sequence is 16 residues long. V lost 3 bases and J lost 2; bases outside the gene matches: 5. From germline, CDR1 is WSHSY and CDR2 SAAADI.

This clone was seen at least ten times. The CDR3 extends 3 residues past the end of the read, so its final part is completed from the germline J gene. The genes are TRBV5-1 and TRBJ2-7; 11 positions agree with TRBD2. Germline V lookup: CDR1 SGHRS, CDR2 YFSETQ. The length of the CDR3 is 14 residues. With V trimmed by 4 bases and J by 3 bases, 3 bases remained unmatched. The DNA read from the CDR3 is TGCGCCAGCAGCGTAGCGGGAGGGGACTACGAG. It is translated as CASSVAGGDYE. The complete CDR3 sequence is CASSVAGGDYEQYF.

This clone has a count of ten or more. With the read ending 3 residues before the CDR3 end, the germline J gene is used to fill in that end. V usage is TRBV5-6 and J usage is TRBJ1-2, with TRBD1 as a possible D gene (5 bases). Germline lookup yields CDR1 SGHDT and CDR2 YYEEEE. The CDR3 length is 14 residues. CDR3 in amino acids: CASSYPDLGGGYTF. The CDR3 DNA, read in part, is TGTGCCAGCAGCTACCCGGACTTGGGGGGGGGC.

This clone was recorded many times. The sequence runs out 3 residues before the end of the CDR3; the remainder is reconstructed from the germline J gene. The gene calls are TRBV6-1 and TRBJ2-5; D tentatively fits TRBD1 or TRBD2 (7 bases each). Trimming stripped 3 bases from V and 4 bases from J, with 15 bases between. This CDR3 is built from 15 residues. Germline V gives CDR1 MNHNS, CDR2 SASEGT. CDR3: CASSEPTGRGETQYF. The sequenced part of the CDR3 DNA is TGTGCCAGCAGTGAGCCGACAGGGAGGGGAGAGACC.

This clone was counted many times. The read ends 3 residues before the CDR3 terminus; that terminus is restored from the germline J gene. The V and J genes are TRBV5-1 and TRBJ1-3; D may be TRBD1 (6 bases). With 0 bases removed from V and 2 bases from J, the gap between germline ends came to 12 bases. The germline V gene encodes CDR1 SGHRS and CDR2 YFSETQ. This CDR3 spans 16 amino acids. The CDR3 here is CASSLAGGRTGNTIYF. The CDR3 DNA, read in part, is TGCGCCAGCAGCTTGGCCGGGGGGCGGACTGGAAACACC. The variable domain in full, with the rest retrieved from reference TRBV5-1 and TRBJ1-3, is KAGVTQTPRYLIKTRGQQVTLSCSPISGHRSVSWYQQTPGQGLQFLFEYFSETQRNKGNFPGRFSGRQFSNSRSEMNVSTLELGDSALYLCASSLAGGRTGNTIYFGEGSWLTVV.